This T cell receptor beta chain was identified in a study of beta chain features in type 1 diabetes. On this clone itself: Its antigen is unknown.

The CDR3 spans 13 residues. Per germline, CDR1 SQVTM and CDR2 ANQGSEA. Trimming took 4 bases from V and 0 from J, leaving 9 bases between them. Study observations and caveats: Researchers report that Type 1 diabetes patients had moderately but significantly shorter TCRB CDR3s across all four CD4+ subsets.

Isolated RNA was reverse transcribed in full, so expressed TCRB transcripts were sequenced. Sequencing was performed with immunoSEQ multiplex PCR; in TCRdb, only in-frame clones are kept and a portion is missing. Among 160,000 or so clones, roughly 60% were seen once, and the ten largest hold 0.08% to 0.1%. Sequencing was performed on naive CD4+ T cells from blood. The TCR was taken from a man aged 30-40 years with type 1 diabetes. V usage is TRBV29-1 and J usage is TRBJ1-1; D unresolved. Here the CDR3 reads CSVVQAMNTEAFF. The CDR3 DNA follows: TGCAGCGTTGTCCAGGCCATGAACACTGAAGCTTTCTTT.